This T cell receptor (beta chain) appears in the sequencing data of a study of cytomegalovirus exposure and HLA in healthy donors. For this clone: The antigen is not known.

Study results and limitations: There were 164 TCR beta chains listed as cytomegalovirus-associated. Common viral pathogens were later found to be apparently linked to several of the most significant clusters. Diagnosis of cytomegalovirus status made by the classifier reportedly showed high specificity and sensitivity.

PCR used 60 Vbeta primers and 13 Jbeta primers. In the authors' workflow: Later, 65 million to 85 million unique TCR beta chains were counted in an analysis, and approximately 10 million of them were shared. TCRdb's table, derived via immunoSEQ multiplex PCR, lists solely in-frame clones and lacks some. That table supplies the V and J calls and clone size; D and trimming were determined from the DNA. The sample lists about 120,000 clones, approximately 80% occurring once. Germline V gene data show CDR1 as MRHNA and CDR2 as SNTAGT. This CDR3 has 13 residues. J gave up 4 bases and V 8 bases, and 4 bases lay outside the gene matches.

The specimen was PBMCs. The chain carries TRBV6-4 and TRBJ2-1; 8 bases map to TRBD1. This receptor was identified in a middle-aged man in good health and CMV-seropositive. CDR3 sequence (DNA): TGTGCCAGCCGACAGGGGCCTTACAATGAGCAGTTCTTC. It encodes CASRQGPYNEQFF.